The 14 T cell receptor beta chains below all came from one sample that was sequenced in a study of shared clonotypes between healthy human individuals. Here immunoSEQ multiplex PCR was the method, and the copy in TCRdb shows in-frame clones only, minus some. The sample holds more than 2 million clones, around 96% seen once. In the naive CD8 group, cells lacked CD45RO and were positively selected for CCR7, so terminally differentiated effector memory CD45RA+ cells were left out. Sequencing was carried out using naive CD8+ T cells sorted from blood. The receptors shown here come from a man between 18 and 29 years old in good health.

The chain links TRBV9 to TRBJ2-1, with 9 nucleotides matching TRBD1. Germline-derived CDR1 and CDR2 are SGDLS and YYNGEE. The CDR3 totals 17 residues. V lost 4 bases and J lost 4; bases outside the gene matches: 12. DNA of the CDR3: TGTGCCAGCAGCCTACCGATGGACAGGGGAGAATACAATGAGCAGTTCTTC. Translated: CASSLPMDRGEYNEQFF.

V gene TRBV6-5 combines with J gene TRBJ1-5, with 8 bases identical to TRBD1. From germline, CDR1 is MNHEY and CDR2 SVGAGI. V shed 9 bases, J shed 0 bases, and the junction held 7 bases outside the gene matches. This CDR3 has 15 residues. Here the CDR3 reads CASRTGTNSNQPQHF. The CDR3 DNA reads TGTGCCAGTCGGACAGGGACCAATAGCAATCAGCCCCAGCATTTT.

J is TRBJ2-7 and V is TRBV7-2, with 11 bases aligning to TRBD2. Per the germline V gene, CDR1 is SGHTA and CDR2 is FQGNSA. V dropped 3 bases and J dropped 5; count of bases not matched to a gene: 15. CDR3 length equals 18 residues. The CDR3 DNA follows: TGTGCCAGCAGCTTCGATAAGAATATACTAGCGGGAGCCAACGAGCAGTACTTC. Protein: CASSFDKNILAGANEQYF.

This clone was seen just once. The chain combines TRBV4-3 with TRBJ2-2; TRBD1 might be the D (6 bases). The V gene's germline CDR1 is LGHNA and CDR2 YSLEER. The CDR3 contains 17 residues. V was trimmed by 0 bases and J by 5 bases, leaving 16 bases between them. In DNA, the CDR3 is TGCGCCAGCAGCCAAGATCTAAGCCAGGGGTTTACCGGGGAGCTGTTTTTT. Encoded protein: CASSQDLSQGFTGELFF.

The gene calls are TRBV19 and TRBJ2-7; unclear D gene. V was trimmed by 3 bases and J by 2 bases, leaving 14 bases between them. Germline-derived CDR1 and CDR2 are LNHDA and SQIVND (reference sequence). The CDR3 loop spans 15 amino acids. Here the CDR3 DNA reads TGTGCCAGTAGTATCGGCCAGTCATTCGCCTACGAGCAGTACTTC. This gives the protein CASSIGQSFAYEQYF.

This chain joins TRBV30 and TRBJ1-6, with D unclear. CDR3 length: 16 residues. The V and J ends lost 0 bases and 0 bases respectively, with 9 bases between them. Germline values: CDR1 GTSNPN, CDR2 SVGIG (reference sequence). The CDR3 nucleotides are TGTGCCTGGAGTGTAGGTGATAGCTCCTATAATTCACCCCTCCACTTT. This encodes CAWSVGDSSYNSPLHF.

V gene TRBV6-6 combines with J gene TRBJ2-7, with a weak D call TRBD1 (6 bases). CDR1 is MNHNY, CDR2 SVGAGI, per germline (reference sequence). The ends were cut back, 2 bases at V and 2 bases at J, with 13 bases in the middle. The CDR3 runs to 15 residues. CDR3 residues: CASSYEDSGPYEQYF. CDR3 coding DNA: TGTGCCAGCAGTTACGAGGACAGTGGACCCTACGAGCAGTACTTC.

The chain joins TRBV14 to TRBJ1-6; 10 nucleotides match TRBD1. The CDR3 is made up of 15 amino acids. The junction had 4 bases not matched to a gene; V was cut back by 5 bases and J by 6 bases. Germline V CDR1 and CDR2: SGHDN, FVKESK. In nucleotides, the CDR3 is TGTGCCAGCAGCTTGGACAGGGGGACTAATTCACCCCTCCACTTT. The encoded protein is CASSLDRGTNSPLHF.

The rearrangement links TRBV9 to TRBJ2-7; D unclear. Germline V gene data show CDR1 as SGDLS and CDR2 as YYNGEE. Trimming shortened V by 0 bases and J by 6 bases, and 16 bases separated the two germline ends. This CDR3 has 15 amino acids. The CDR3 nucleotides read TGTGCCAGCAGCGTAGCGGTAGCCTCTAACTCCGAGCAGTACTTC. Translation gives CASSVAVASNSEQYF.

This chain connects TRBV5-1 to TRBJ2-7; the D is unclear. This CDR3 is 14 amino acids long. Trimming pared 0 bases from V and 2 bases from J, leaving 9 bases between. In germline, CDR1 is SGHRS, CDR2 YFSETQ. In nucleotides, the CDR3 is TGCGCCAGCAGCTTGGAAGAGGTCGCCTACGAGCAGTACTTC. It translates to CASSLEEVAYEQYF.

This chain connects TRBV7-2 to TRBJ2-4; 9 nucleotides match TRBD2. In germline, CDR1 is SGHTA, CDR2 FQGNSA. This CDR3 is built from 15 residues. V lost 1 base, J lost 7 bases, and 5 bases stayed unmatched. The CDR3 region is CASSLEAGGRNIQYF. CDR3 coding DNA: TGTGCCAGCAGCTTAGAGGCGGGAGGGAGGAACATTCAGTACTTC.

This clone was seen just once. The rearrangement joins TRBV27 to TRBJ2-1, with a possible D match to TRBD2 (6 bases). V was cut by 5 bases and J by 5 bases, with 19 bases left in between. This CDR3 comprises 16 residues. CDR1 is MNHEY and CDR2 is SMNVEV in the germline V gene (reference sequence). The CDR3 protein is CASSISGLRPNNEQFF. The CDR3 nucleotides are TGTGCCAGCAGTATTAGCGGTCTCCGACCCAACAATGAGCAGTTCTTC.

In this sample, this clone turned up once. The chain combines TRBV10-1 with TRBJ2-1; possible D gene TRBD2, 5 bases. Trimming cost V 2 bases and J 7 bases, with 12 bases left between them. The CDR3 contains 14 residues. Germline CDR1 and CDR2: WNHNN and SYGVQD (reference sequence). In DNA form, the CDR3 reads TGCGCCAGCAGTGAGGGCGGGCCGCAAAATGAGCAGTTCTTC. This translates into CASSEGGPQNEQFF.

CDR3 protein: CASSLEPGVIYEQYF. The DNA of the CDR3 is TGTGCCAGCAGCTTGGAACCGGGAGTGATTTACGAGCAGTACTTC. The chain has TRBV5-5 and TRBJ2-7; D is possibly TRBD2 (6 bases). Germline CDR1 and CDR2: SGHKS and YYEKEE (reference sequence). The CDR3 length is 15 residues. V was shortened by 0 bases and J by 4 bases, with 14 bases between the two germline ends.